This entry is about one T cell receptor beta chain. This record belongs to a study of cytotoxic CD8 clonotypes in ibrutinib-treated CLL. Repertoires were generated with immunoSEQ multiplex PCR, while TCRdb's copy carries only in-frame clones and drops some. The sample has approximately 210,000 clones, 72% seen once. The CDR3 is 14 residues long. V lost 5 bases to trimming and J lost 1 base, with 8 bases between them. In germline, CDR1 is SNHLY, CDR2 FYNNEI. This sample comprised PBMCs, obtained after 24 months of ibrutinib treatment. The origin of this receptor is a human donor with chronic lymphocytic leukemia. The rearrangement uses TRBV2 and TRBJ2-2; D is perhaps TRBD2 (6 bases). CDR3 coding DNA: TGTGCCAGCAGTCCTAGCGTGAACACCGGGGAGCTGTTTTTT. It encodes CASSPSVNTGELFF.